The 16 T cell receptor beta chains below come from one sample, sequenced in a study of CD8 T cells in Susac syndrome. RNA, at 0.5 to 1 ug, was reverse transcribed with random hexamers. TCRdb used MiXCR to reprocess the immunoSEQ multiplex PCR reads, holding one entry per CDR3 protein. The data contain about 240,000 distinct CDR3 sequences, roughly 95% of them seen just once; the ten biggest clones take up approximately 0.1%. Sample: CD4+ T cells from PBMCs. The receptors originated from a human donor with Susac syndrome.

The rearrangement links TRBV7-9 to TRBJ2-7; D unclear. Looked up from germline, CDR1 is SEHNR and CDR2 is FQNEAQ (reference sequence). The CDR3 sequence is 17 residues long. The V gene lost 1 base and the J gene lost 0 bases, with 16 bases spanning the gap. CDR3 residues: CASSLGTLADSSYEQYF. For the CDR3, the DNA is TGTGCCAGCAGCTTAGGTACGTTGGCAGATAGCTCCTACGAGCAGTACTTC.

The V gene is TRBV29-1, the J gene TRBJ2-3; unclear D gene. Looked up from germline, CDR1 is SQVTM and CDR2 is ANQGSEA. The ends were cut back, 5 bases at V and 1 base at J, with 13 bases in the middle. The CDR3 totals 14 residues. CDR3 coding DNA: TGCAGCGTTCCACCCCATCGGGGCACAGATACGCAGTATTTT. The encoded protein is CSVPPHRGTDTQYF.

The rearrangement uses TRBV20-1 and TRBJ2-2; 7 bases fit TRBD2. This CDR3 contains 14 residues. Per germline, CDR1 DFQATT and CDR2 SNEGSKA (reference sequence). V lost 5 bases to trimming and J lost 1 base; unmatched junction nucleotides: 4. Here the CDR3 reads CSARQRGNTGELFF. CDR3 DNA: TGCAGTGCTCGTCAGCGGGGGAACACCGGGGAGCTGTTTTTT.

This chain connects TRBV29-1 to TRBJ1-1; D uncertain. Germline-derived CDR1 and CDR2 are SQVTM and ANQGSEA. V was shortened by 6 bases and J by 6 bases, with 5 bases between the two germline ends. The CDR3 has 9 residues. CDR3 residues: CSVSSEAFF. CDR3 DNA sequence: TGCAGCGTGTCGTCTGAAGCTTTCTTT.

The table lists this clonotype with a count of one. The chain recombines TRBV10-2 with TRBJ2-5; D is uncertain. There are 13 residues in the CDR3. Germline loops: CDR1 WSHSY, CDR2 SAAADI. V lost 5 bases, J lost 4 bases, and 11 bases lay in between. The CDR3 DNA reads TGCGCCAGCAGTTCTTTGAGTCGAGAGACCCAGTACTTC. Encoded protein: CASSSLSRETQYF.

The chain is built from TRBV19 and TRBJ2-7; D may correspond to TRBD1 or TRBD2 (5 bases each). Germline loops: CDR1 LNHDA, CDR2 SQIVND (reference sequence). CDR3 size: 14 residues. V was pared by 5 bases and J by 2 bases, with 13 bases between. The CDR3 sequence is CASSVRQGPYEQYF. The CDR3 nucleotides are TGTGCCAGTAGTGTTCGGCAGGGACCCTACGAGCAGTACTTC. Supplemented by reference TRBV19 and TRBJ2-7, the full variable domain reads DGGITQSPKYLFRKEGQNVTLSCEQNLNHDAMYWYRQDPGQGLRLIYYSQIVNDFQKGDIAEGYSVSREKKESFPLTVTSAQKNPTAFYLCASSVRQGPYEQYFGPGTRLTVT.

The chain joins TRBV15 to TRBJ2-1, with a weak D call TRBD2 (5 bases). V lost 0 bases and J 0 bases, leaving 12 bases between the germline ends. Per germline, CDR1 LNHNV and CDR2 YYDKDF (reference sequence). This CDR3 contains 17 residues. This CDR3 is CATSRDRWENSYNEQFF. The CDR3, as DNA: TGTGCCACCAGCAGAGATCGGTGGGAGAACTCCTACAATGAGCAGTTCTTC.

The genes are TRBV6-5 and TRBJ1-1; tentative D call: TRBD1 (6 bases). There are 14 residues in the CDR3. CDR1 is MNHEY and CDR2 is SVGAGI in the germline V gene. V gave up 1 base and J gave up 10 bases, with 16 bases separating them. The CDR3 region is CASSYYDRPQGAFF. For the CDR3, the DNA is TGTGCCAGCAGTTACTACGACAGGCCTCAGGGAGCTTTCTTT.

Written as DNA, the CDR3 is TGTGCCAGCAGCTCCGTTCTGGCGCGAGATACGCAGTATTTT. As protein: CASSSVLARDTQYF. The chain links TRBV7-9 to TRBJ2-3; D call uncertain. The CDR3 sequence is 14 residues long. CDR1 and CDR2 (germline): SEHNR, FQNEAQ (reference sequence). Between the trimmed V and J ends, which lost 4 bases and 5 bases, there was a span of 13 bases.

The chain uses TRBV20-1 and TRBJ1-4; 10 bases align to TRBD1. CDR1 is DFQATT and CDR2 is SNEGSKA in the germline V gene (reference sequence). The CDR3 has 14 residues. V lost 5 bases to trimming and J lost 8 bases; unmatched junction nucleotides: 8. The CDR3 region is CSAASGTGDEKLFF. The DNA for the CDR3 is TGCAGTGCTGCTTCCGGGACAGGGGACGAAAAACTGTTTTTT.

V gene TRBV5-1 combines with J gene TRBJ1-4; D is unclear. This CDR3 has 16 amino acids. V lost 3 bases and J lost 0, with 12 bases in between. Germline V gene lookup returns CDR1 SGHRS and CDR2 YFSETQ. This CDR3 is CASSSKPGPTNEKLFF. The CDR3 DNA is TGCGCCAGCAGCTCGAAGCCTGGGCCAACTAATGAAAAACTGTTTTTT.

The chain combines TRBV29-1 with TRBJ1-1, with 7 bases that match TRBD1. The germline V gene encodes CDR1 SQVTM and CDR2 ANQGSEA. V shed 6 bases and J 6 bases; nucleotides not matched to a gene: 1. The CDR3 loop spans 10 amino acids. The CDR3 sequence: CSVDRAEAFF. DNA of the CDR3: TGCAGCGTCGACAGGGCTGAAGCTTTCTTT.

CDR3 bases: TGTGCCAGCAGCCAACCCGACGGCCGCACGCAGTATTTT. It translates to CASSQPDGRTQYF. This rearrangement joins TRBV3-1 to TRBJ2-3; D remains ambiguous. The V end was cut by 2 bases, the J end by 9 bases, with 12 bases between. The V gene's germline CDR1 is LGHDT and CDR2 YNNKEL (reference sequence). There are 13 residues in the CDR3.

The V gene is TRBV19, the J gene TRBJ2-7; 10 nucleotides match TRBD2. Trimming removed 3 bases from V and 2 bases from J; junction bases left unmatched: 7. The CDR3 is 16 amino acids. In germline, CDR1 is LNHDA, CDR2 SQIVND (reference sequence). The CDR3 region has the DNA TGTGCCAGTAGTATCGAGCTAGCGGGAGCGACCTACGAGCAGTACTTC. This translates into CASSIELAGATYEQYF.

The chain links TRBV20-1 to TRBJ2-2; D might be TRBD1 (6 bases). CDR3 size: 16 residues. Trimming left V 6 bases short and J 3 bases short, with 20 bases between. Per the germline V gene, CDR1 is DFQATT and CDR2 is SNEGSKA (reference sequence). The CDR3 region is CSALIPGHGDTGELFF. DNA for the CDR3: TGCAGTGCACTGATACCGGGACACGGGGACACCGGGGAGCTGTTTTTT.

The gene calls are TRBV5-1 and TRBJ1-2, with D maybe TRBD1 (5 bases). This CDR3 is 14 amino acids long. In germline, CDR1 is SGHRS, CDR2 YFSETQ. Trimming removed 0 bases at V and 7 bases at J, with 13 bases between. Here the CDR3 reads CASSLGRGDGGYTF. In DNA form, the CDR3 reads TGCGCCAGCAGCTTGGGACGAGGGGATGGTGGCTACACCTTC.